This TCR beta chain was observed in a study of T-cell reconstitution after alpha-beta-depleted transplantation in children (dated by TCRdb to the mid-2010s). Background for the entire study: Using TCR repertoire profiling, the study followed T-cell immune reconstitution in a quantitative way in children after TCRalphabeta/CD19-depleted allogeneic hematopoietic cell transplantation.

What the treatment or condition label conveys for this sample: allogeneic hematopoietic cell transplantation with graft depleted of TCRalphabeta T cells and CD19 B cells. Transplant recipients were children who received TCRalphabeta/CD19-depleted allogeneic hematopoietic cell grafts. This clonotype was seen at least ten times. Its antigen is still unknown. Base qualities are not provided; no much larger clone lies one nucleotide away. The library was prepared using PCR. Instrument on record: Illumina HiSeq 2500. TCR libraries were prepared with molecular barcoding, using unique molecular identifiers to normalize TCRbeta repertoire quantification. In-frame beta chains were kept once TCRdb had trimmed the public reads at Q25 with fastp and called clones with MiXCR. Under each unique CDR3 protein, matching rows form one entry showing the most common genes and DNA. The sample table shows 150,000 to 200,000 distinct CDR3 sequences, and roughly 10% are seen once. The ten largest clones add up to less than 15% of the sample.

Overall study results and their limits: Over the following months the frequencies of hyperexpanded clones went down, and after one year T-cell counts and TCRbeta diversity were mostly credited to newly produced T cells. In some patients, high TCRbeta diversity at day 60 was attributed to recipient T cells and intrathymic progenitors that had survived conditioning. Apparently early alphabetaT-cell count recovery about two months after transplant reportedly relied on only several hundred rapidly expanded clones derived from non-depleted graft cells.

V is clipped by 0 bases and J by 9 bases, and the sequence between their germline boundaries is 15 bases long. The CDR3 has 14 amino acids, counting the end cysteine and phenylalanine. CDR3 DNA is the only sequence kept; it has 42 bases, read in frame from the first base. CDR1 DFQATT and CDR2 SNEGSKA were looked up in the germline V gene (reference sequence). The clonotype was recovered from a boy between 2 and 10 years old with acute myeloid leukemia, due to receive a stem cell transplant. The input for sequencing was PBMCs, taken before TCRalphabeta/CD19-depleted stem cell transplant. This chain is built from TRBV20-1 and TRBJ2-1, with a tentative D call of TRBD1 or TRBD2, each matching 5 bases. In nucleotide form, the sequence is TGCAGTGCTAGAGACGGCCGCCCCGGGACTGAGCAGTTCTTC. Protein translation: CSARDGRPGTEQFF.